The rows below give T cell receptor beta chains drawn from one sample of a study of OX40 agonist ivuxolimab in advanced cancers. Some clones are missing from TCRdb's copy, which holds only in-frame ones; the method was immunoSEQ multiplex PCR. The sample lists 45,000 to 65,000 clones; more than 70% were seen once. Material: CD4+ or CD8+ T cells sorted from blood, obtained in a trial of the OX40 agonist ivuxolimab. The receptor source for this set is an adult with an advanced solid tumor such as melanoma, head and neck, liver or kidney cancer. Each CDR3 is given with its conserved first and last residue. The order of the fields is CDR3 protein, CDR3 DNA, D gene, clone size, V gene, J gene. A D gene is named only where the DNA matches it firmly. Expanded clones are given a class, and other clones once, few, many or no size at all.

CASTPAGVTETQYF	TGCGCCAGCACCCCCGCGGGGGTGACAGAGACCCAGTACTTC	TRBD2	NA	TRBV5-1	TRBJ2-5
CASSSRRTGNQPQHF	TGTGCCAGCAGCTCGCGAAGGACGGGGAATCAGCCCCAGCATTTT	NA	NA	TRBV7-8	TRBJ1-5
CASRGPGTAYEQYF	TGTGCCAGCAGAGGACCCGGGACAGCTTACGAGCAGTACTTC	TRBD1	NA	TRBV7-2	TRBJ2-7
CASSPQSSAGHEQYF	TGTGCCAGCAGCCCCCAATCCTCGGCGGGTCACGAGCAGTACTTC	NA	few	TRBV14	TRBJ2-7
CSVGKNTGELFF	TGCAGCGTTGGCAAGAACACCGGGGAGCTGTTTTTT	NA	medium-sized	TRBV29-1	TRBJ2-2
CASSFAGVGTEAFF	TGCGCCAGCAGCTTTGCAGGGGTAGGAACTGAAGCTTTCTTT	NA	NA	TRBV5-1	TRBJ1-1
CSVEEGRQRGNEQFF	TGCAGCGTTGAAGAAGGGCGGCAGAGGGGGAATGAGCAGTTCTTC	NA	NA	TRBV29-1	TRBJ2-1
CASSYGTAYEQYF	TGTGCCAGCAGTTATGGGACCGCCTACGAGCAGTACTTC	NA	NA	TRBV28	TRBJ2-7
CASSLGQLNTGELFF	TGTGCCAGCAGCTTGGGACAGCTGAACACCGGGGAGCTGTTTTTT	NA	NA	TRBV5-4	TRBJ2-2
CASTFAGGLAGKDTQYF	TGTGCCAGCACCTTTGCAGGGGGACTAGCGGGCAAAGATACGCAGTATTTT	TRBD2	NA	TRBV7-2	TRBJ2-3
CASSPRAGGWEQYF	TGCGCCAGCAGCCCACGAGCGGGAGGCTGGGAGCAGTACTTC	TRBD2	NA	TRBV5-1	TRBJ2-7
CASSPQGHSNQPQHF	TGTGCCAGCTCACCACAGGGGCACTCCAATCAGCCCCAGCATTTT	NA	NA	TRBV18	TRBJ1-5
CASSVLAGDYNEQFF	TGTGCCAGCAGTGTCCTAGCGGGGGATTACAATGAGCAGTTCTTC	TRBD2	NA	TRBV6-1	TRBJ2-1
CASSLTFTTNEKLFF	TGTGCCAGCAGTTTAACATTTACAACTAATGAAAAACTGTTTTTT	NA	NA	TRBV27	TRBJ1-4
CASSSQGGTNEKLFF	TGTGCCAGCAGCTCACAGGGCGGCACTAATGAAAAACTGTTTTTT	NA	few	TRBV7-2	TRBJ1-4
CASSRTSLYNEQFF	TGTGCCAGCAGCCGGACTAGCCTCTACAATGAGCAGTTCTTC	TRBD2	NA	TRBV14	TRBJ2-1
CASSPPQGWNEQFF	TGTGCCAGCAGTCCCCCACAGGGATGGAATGAGCAGTTCTTC	NA	NA	TRBV28	TRBJ2-1
CASSRDWDRDSYEQYF	TGTGCCAGCAGCCGGGACTGGGACAGGGATTCCTACGAGCAGTACTTC	TRBD1	NA	TRBV5-6	TRBJ2-7
CASRFAGGLGSPLHF	TGTGCCAGCAGGTTTGCTGGGGGTCTGGGTTCACCCCTCCACTTT	NA	NA	TRBV7-8	TRBJ1-6
CASGQGIVFGEQYF	TGTGCCAGTGGACAGGGGATTGTTTTCGGCGAGCAGTACTTC	TRBD1	once	TRBV6-1	TRBJ2-7
CASSSRTGDDTGELFF	TGCGCCAGCAGCTCACGGACAGGGGATGACACCGGGGAGCTGTTTTTT	TRBD1	NA	TRBV5-1	TRBJ2-2
CAWSVKGGPTEAFF	TGTGCCTGGAGTGTCAAGGGGGGTCCCACTGAAGCTTTCTTT	NA	NA	TRBV30	TRBJ1-1
CASSRGRGQTGELFF	TGTGCCAGCAGTCGGGGCAGGGGGCAAACCGGGGAGCTGTTTTTT	TRBD1	NA	TRBV2	TRBJ2-2
CASSTGSWPYEQYF	TGTGCCAGCAGTACAGGGAGTTGGCCCTACGAGCAGTACTTC	NA	NA	TRBV27	TRBJ2-7
CASSPGQGPGNTIYF	TGTGCCAGCAGCCCCGGACAGGGCCCTGGAAACACCATATATTTT	TRBD1	NA	TRBV7-9	TRBJ1-3
CASSPRTGQYGYTF	TGTGCCAGTAGTCCGAGGACTGGGCAATATGGCTACACCTTC	NA	NA	TRBV19	TRBJ1-2
CASSLHTSGRWHEQYF	TGTGCCAGCAGTTTACACACTAGCGGGAGGTGGCACGAGCAGTACTTC	TRBD2	NA	TRBV28	TRBJ2-7
CASSSHPGTGGGDTQYF	TGTGCCAGCAGTTCTCACCCCGGGACAGGAGGAGGAGATACGCAGTATTTT	TRBD1	NA	TRBV28	TRBJ2-3
CASSMGGRPYTDTQYF	TGTGCCAGCAGCATGGGCGGTCGCCCTTACACAGATACGCAGTATTTT	NA	NA	TRBV11-3	TRBJ2-3
CASSGEPETQYF	TGTGCCAGCAGTGGGGAGCCAGAGACCCAGTACTTC	NA	few	TRBV28	TRBJ2-5
CASSLGASSSGNTIYF	TGTGCCAGCAGCTTGGGGGCCTCAAGCTCTGGAAACACCATATATTTT	NA	NA	TRBV5-8	TRBJ1-3
CASTGYNEQFF	TGTGCCAGCACAGGGTACAATGAGCAGTTCTTC	NA	NA	TRBV6-6	TRBJ2-1
CASSSDSSSYNSPLHF	TGTGCCAGCAGCTCCGACAGCAGCTCCTATAATTCACCCCTCCACTTT	NA	NA	TRBV7-9	TRBJ1-6
CASAGGRETQYF	TGTGCCAGCGCGGGGGGCCGCGAGACCCAGTACTTC	TRBD2	NA	TRBV7-9	TRBJ2-5
CASTPGGLAGALSYNEQFF	TGTGCCAGTACCCCGGGGGGGCTAGCGGGGGCCCTATCCTACAATGAGCAGTTCTTC	TRBD2	NA	TRBV19	TRBJ2-1
CASSYGTEAFF	TGTGCCAGCAGTTACGGCACTGAAGCTTTCTTT	NA	NA	TRBV6-5	TRBJ1-1
CASSQGGFVVEQYF	TGTGCCAGCAGCCAAGGAGGGTTTGTGGTCGAGCAGTACTTC	NA	NA	TRBV7-2	TRBJ2-7
CASSVAVGGGTDTQYF	TGTGCCAGCAGCGTAGCTGTGGGGGGGGGCACAGATACGCAGTATTTT	TRBD2	NA	TRBV9	TRBJ2-3
CASSQGASGRAVSEQFF	TGTGCCAGCAGCCAGGGCGCTAGCGGGAGGGCCGTTAGTGAGCAGTTCTTC	TRBD2	NA	TRBV14	TRBJ2-1
CASSLEGGTGSLYEQYF	TGTGCCAGCAGCTTAGAAGGAGGGACAGGGAGTCTCTACGAGCAGTACTTC	TRBD1	NA	TRBV7-8	TRBJ2-7
CASTPAGLASTDTQYF	TGTGCCAGCACCCCGGCTGGACTAGCTTCCACAGATACGCAGTATTTT	TRBD2	NA	TRBV7-2	TRBJ2-3
CASSPRFRGGYTF	TGTGCCAGCAGCCCGCGGTTTCGGGGCGGCTACACCTTC	NA	medium-sized	TRBV5-4	TRBJ1-2
CASSKDGSNYNSPLHF	TGTGCCAGCAGCAAAGATGGGAGCAACTATAATTCACCCCTCCACTTT	NA	NA	TRBV21-1	TRBJ1-6
CASSLRGRPNEQFF	TGTGCCAGCAGCTTGAGGGGGCGCCCCAATGAGCAGTTCTTC	TRBD1	NA	TRBV5-4	TRBJ2-1
CASSEGLAGANEQFF	TGTGCCAGCAGTGAAGGCCTAGCGGGAGCCAATGAGCAGTTCTTC	TRBD2	NA	TRBV2	TRBJ2-1
CASSPQGQGNSPLHF	TGTGCCAGCTCACCACAGGGACAGGGGAATTCACCCCTCCACTTT	TRBD1	NA	TRBV18	TRBJ1-6
CASSRGQGSEKLFF	TGCGCCAGCAGCCGGGGACAGGGGAGTGAAAAACTGTTTTTT	TRBD1	once	TRBV5-1	TRBJ1-4
CASRETGSGELFF	TGTGCCAGTAGAGAAACAGGGTCCGGGGAGCTGTTTTTT	NA	NA	TRBV19	TRBJ2-2
CASSLRGRSDRNTEAFF	TGTGCCAGCAGCTTACGGGGCCGATCCGACAGGAACACTGAAGCTTTCTTT	NA	few	TRBV11-2	TRBJ1-1
CASTNTDTQYF	TGTGCCAGCACCAACACAGATACGCAGTATTTT	NA	NA	TRBV6-5	TRBJ2-3